These T cell receptor beta chains were read from a single sample in a study of shared clonotypes between healthy human individuals. Produced via immunoSEQ multiplex PCR; TCRdb's table is partial and in-frame only. This table holds approximately 1.9 million clones, just under 95% found once. Sequencing was done on a sample of naive CD8+ T cells from PBMCs. These receptors originate from a man aged 18 to 30 in good health. Some clones in this sample may be carry-over from other donors' samples. CDR3s include the opening cysteine and the closing phenylalanine or tryptophan. D genes are given only for firm matches. Part of the rows lack a size; the others show once, few, many or a class for expanded clones.

d_gene	v_gene	j_gene	abundance	CDR3aa	CDR3nt
.	TRBV5-6	TRBJ2-7	.	CASSLGWYEQYF	TGTGCCAGCAGCTTGGGTTGGTACGAGCAGTACTTC
.	TRBV27	TRBJ2-7	.	CASSLSSKGPYEQYF	TGTGCCAGCAGTTTGTCCTCTAAAGGGCCGTACGAGCAGTACTTC
.	TRBV19	TRBJ1-5	few	CASSNHLGSNQPQHF	TGTGCCAGTAGTAATCACCTGGGGAGCAATCAGCCCCAGCATTTT
.	TRBV6-5	TRBJ2-5	.	CASSSKSRGRETQYF	TGTGCCAGCAGTTCGAAATCCAGGGGGAGGGAGACCCAGTACTTC
.	TRBV4-2	TRBJ2-5	.	CASSQDWGFQETQYF	TGTGCCAGCAGCCAAGATTGGGGGTTCCAAGAGACCCAGTACTTC
TRBD1	TRBV14	TRBJ2-7	.	CASSQLRDSTYEQYF	TGTGCCAGCAGCCAACTCCGGGACAGTACCTACGAGCAGTACTTC
.	TRBV9	TRBJ1-5	.	CASSPSPGDSNQPQHF	TGTGCCAGCAGCCCTTCCCCGGGGGATAGCAATCAGCCCCAGCATTTT
.	TRBV6-5	TRBJ1-5	.	CASSFGVGNQPQHF	TGTGCCAGCAGCTTCGGGGTCGGCAATCAGCCCCAGCATTTT
.	TRBV27	TRBJ2-5	.	CASSPYLGGSPETQYF	TGTGCCAGCAGTCCCTATTTGGGGGGTTCACCGGAGACCCAGTACTTC
TRBD2	TRBV27	TRBJ2-1	.	CARRTSGKLYNEQFF	TGTGCCAGGAGGACTAGCGGGAAACTCTACAATGAGCAGTTCTTC
.	TRBV5-8	TRBJ2-1	once	CASSPPEGFNEQFF	TGTGCCAGCAGCCCACCCGAAGGGTTTAATGAGCAGTTCTTC
TRBD2	TRBV9	TRBJ2-7	.	CASSVGLAGYEQYF	TGTGCCAGCAGCGTGGGACTAGCGGGCTACGAGCAGTACTTC
.	TRBV2	TRBJ2-5	.	CASKRIGSQETQYF	TGTGCCAGCAAGAGGATAGGCAGCCAAGAGACCCAGTACTTC
.	TRBV7-9	TRBJ1-1	.	CASSLPQAGNTEAFF	TGTGCCAGCAGCTTACCCCAGGCGGGGAACACTGAAGCTTTCTTT
.	TRBV28	TRBJ2-5	.	CASSLRRGETQYF	TGTGCCAGCAGTCTTCGACGTGGCGAGACCCAGTACTTC
.	TRBV13	TRBJ2-7	.	CASSPEAGQTYEQYF	TGTGCCAGCAGCCCGGAGGCAGGCCAGACCTACGAGCAGTACTTC
.	TRBV7-9	TRBJ2-5	.	CASSHPTDPGEQYF	TGTGCCAGCAGCCACCCGACAGATCCCGGGGAGCAGTACTTC
.	TRBV28	TRBJ1-2	once	CASSWSEGTYGYTF	TGTGCCAGCAGTTGGTCAGAAGGGACCTATGGCTACACCTTC
TRBD2	TRBV15	TRBJ2-7	.	CATSRDKRGDYEQYF	TGTGCCACCAGCAGGGACAAGCGGGGCGACTACGAGCAGTACTTC
.	TRBV11-2	TRBJ2-7	.	CASSLRAHYEQYF	TGTGCCAGCAGCTTAAGGGCTCACTACGAGCAGTACTTC
.	TRBV29-1	TRBJ1-1	.	CSGGSRNTEAFF	TGCAGCGGGGGCAGCCGGAACACTGAAGCTTTCTTT
TRBD1	TRBV7-8	TRBJ2-7	.	CASSLLIDRGTYEQYF	TGTGCCAGCAGCTTACTAATAGACAGGGGGACCTACGAGCAGTACTTC
.	TRBV28	TRBJ2-2	.	CASSFRQLVKSNTGELFF	TGTGCCAGCAGTTTTAGACAGCTCGTAAAGTCGAACACCGGGGAGCTGTTTTTT
.	TRBV4-1	TRBJ2-7	.	CASSQAGISYEQYF	TGCGCCAGCAGCCAAGCGGGAATCTCCTACGAGCAGTACTTC
.	TRBV25-1	TRBJ1-1	.	CASDQGFGAEAFF	TGTGCCAGCGATCAGGGGTTCGGGGCTGAAGCTTTCTTT
.	TRBV4-3	TRBJ2-7	.	CASSPRDGAYEQYF	TGCGCCAGCAGCCCCCGGGACGGCGCCTACGAGCAGTACTTC
.	TRBV29-1	TRBJ2-1	.	CSVEKTASRRYNEQFF	TGCAGCGTTGAGAAGACAGCTTCGAGAAGATACAATGAGCAGTTCTTC
.	TRBV28	TRBJ1-5	.	CASSISGSNQPQHF	TGTGCCAGCAGTATATCAGGGAGCAATCAGCCCCAGCATTTT
.	TRBV2	TRBJ2-1	.	CASSGGIGYNEQFF	TGTGCCAGCAGCGGCGGGATCGGCTACAATGAGCAGTTCTTC
.	TRBV7-2	TRBJ2-7	.	CASSLAAATYEQYF	TGTGCCAGCAGCTTAGCAGCCGCTACCTACGAGCAGTACTTC
TRBD1	TRBV4-1	TRBJ1-5	.	CASSQRQGGDQPQHF	TGCGCCAGCAGCCAGCGACAGGGAGGGGATCAGCCCCAGCATTTT
.	TRBV6-5	TRBJ1-2	.	CASSSSDGREDGYTF	TGTGCCAGCAGTTCTAGCGATGGCAGGGAGGATGGCTACACCTTC
TRBD1	TRBV5-5	TRBJ1-2	.	CASSPVTGGKMDGYTF	TGTGCCAGCAGCCCGGTGACAGGGGGTAAAATGGATGGCTACACCTTC
TRBD1	TRBV5-1	TRBJ1-1	.	CASSPGQGVTEAFF	TGCGCCAGCTCTCCGGGACAGGGAGTCACTGAAGCTTTCTTT
.	TRBV25-1	TRBJ2-5	.	CAPPAGVDETQYF	TGTGCCCCGCCCGCTGGAGTGGATGAGACCCAGTACTTC
.	TRBV11-1	TRBJ2-7	.	CASSSGFGRRTYEQYF	TGTGCCAGCAGCTCGGGTTTTGGGAGGCGTACCTACGAGCAGTACTTC
.	TRBV7-6	TRBJ1-4	.	CASSLVGGIGEKLFF	TGTGCCAGCAGCTTAGTTGGGGGAATCGGAGAAAAACTGTTTTTT
TRBD1	TRBV7-9	TRBJ2-7	.	CASSPLQGIAYEQYF	TGTGCCAGCAGCCCTTTACAGGGGATCGCCTACGAGCAGTACTTC
.	TRBV5-6	TRBJ2-1	.	CASSIRQPKSSYNEQFF	TGTGCCAGCAGCATAAGACAGCCAAAGAGCTCCTACAATGAGCAGTTCTTC
.	TRBV5-1	TRBJ2-1	.	CASRLGEDEQFF	TGCGCCAGCAGACTGGGGGAGGATGAGCAGTTCTTC
TRBD1	TRBV7-8	TRBJ2-7	.	CASSLGDRVFEQYF	TGTGCCAGCAGCTTAGGGGACAGGGTCTTCGAGCAGTACTTC
TRBD2	TRBV11-2	TRBJ2-5	.	CASSPRGTSGMYQETQYF	TGTGCCAGCAGCCCACGAGGCACTAGCGGAATGTACCAAGAGACCCAGTACTTC
TRBD1	TRBV5-5	TRBJ2-7	once	CASSLSQGVLSSYEQYF	TGTGCCAGCAGCTTGTCGCAGGGGGTCCTAAGCTCCTACGAGCAGTACTTC
.	TRBV6-5	TRBJ1-1	.	CASSYYRLQNTEAFF	TGTGCCAGCAGTTACTATAGGCTACAGAACACTGAAGCTTTCTTT
.	TRBV27	TRBJ2-3	.	CASSGNNYDADTQYF	TGTGCCAGCAGTGGGAATAACTATGACGCAGATACGCAGTATTTT